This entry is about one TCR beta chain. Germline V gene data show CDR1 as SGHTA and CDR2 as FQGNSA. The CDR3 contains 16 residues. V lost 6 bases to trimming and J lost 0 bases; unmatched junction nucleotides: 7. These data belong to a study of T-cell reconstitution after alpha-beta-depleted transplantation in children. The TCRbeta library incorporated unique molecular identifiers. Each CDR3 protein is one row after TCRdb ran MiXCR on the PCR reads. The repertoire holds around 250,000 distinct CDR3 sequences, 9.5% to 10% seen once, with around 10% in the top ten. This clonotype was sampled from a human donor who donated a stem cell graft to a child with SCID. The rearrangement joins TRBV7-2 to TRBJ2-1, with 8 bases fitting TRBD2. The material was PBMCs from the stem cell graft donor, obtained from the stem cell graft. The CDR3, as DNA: TGTGCCAGCAGGCTAGCGGGTACCGGCTCCTACAATGAGCAGTTCTTC. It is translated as CASRLAGTGSYNEQFF. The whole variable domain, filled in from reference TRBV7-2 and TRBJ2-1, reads GAGVSQSPSNKVTEKGKDVELRCDPISGHTALYWYRQSLGQGLEFLIYFQGNSAPDKSGLPSDRFSAERTGGSVSTLTIQRTQQEDSAVYLCASRLAGTGSYNEQFFGPGTRLTVL.